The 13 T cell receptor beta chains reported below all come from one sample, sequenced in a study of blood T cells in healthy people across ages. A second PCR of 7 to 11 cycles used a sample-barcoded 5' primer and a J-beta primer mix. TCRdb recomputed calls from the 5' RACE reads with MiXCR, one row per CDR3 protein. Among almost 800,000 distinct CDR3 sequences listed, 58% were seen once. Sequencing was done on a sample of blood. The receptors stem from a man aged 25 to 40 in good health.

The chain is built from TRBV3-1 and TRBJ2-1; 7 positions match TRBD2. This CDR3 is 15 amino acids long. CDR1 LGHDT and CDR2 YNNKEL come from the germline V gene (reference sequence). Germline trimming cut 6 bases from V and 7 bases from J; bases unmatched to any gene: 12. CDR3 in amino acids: CASRPTSAPGNEQFF. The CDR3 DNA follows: TGTGCCAGCAGGCCTACTAGCGCCCCTGGGAATGAGCAGTTCTTC.

CDR3 bases: TGTGCCAGCAGTGAATACGGGGAACCCTATGGCTACACCTTC. Translation gives CASSEYGEPYGYTF. The chain is built from TRBV25-1 and TRBJ1-2; D uncertain. The CDR3 runs 14 residues. V was pared by 0 bases and J by 4 bases, with 9 bases between. The germline V gene encodes CDR1 MGHDK and CDR2 SYGVNS.

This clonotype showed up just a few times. In DNA form, the CDR3 reads TGCGCCAGCAGCGTCTCCGGGACGGAGTCGTTCGAGCAGTACTTC. Translated, it gives CASSVSGTESFEQYF. The genes are TRBV5-1 and TRBJ2-5; D may match TRBD1 or TRBD2 (5 bases each). Matching the DNA end better, TRBJ2-7 makes the J call doubtful. This CDR3 has 15 residues. Germline lookup yields CDR1 SGHRS and CDR2 YFSETQ.

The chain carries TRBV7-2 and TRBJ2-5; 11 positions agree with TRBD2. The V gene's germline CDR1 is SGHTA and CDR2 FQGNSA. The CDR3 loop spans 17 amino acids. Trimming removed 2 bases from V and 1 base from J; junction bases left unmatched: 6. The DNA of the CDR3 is TGTGCCAGCAGCTTACCCCCCGGGACTAGCGGCCAAGAGACCCAGTACTTC. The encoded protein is CASSLPPGTSGQETQYF.

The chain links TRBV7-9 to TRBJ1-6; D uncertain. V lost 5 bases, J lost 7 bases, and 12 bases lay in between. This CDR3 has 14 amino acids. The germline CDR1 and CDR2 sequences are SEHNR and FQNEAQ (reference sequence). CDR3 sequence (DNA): TGTGCCAGCAGCGGGGAGGCGACAAATTCACCCCTCCACTTT. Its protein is CASSGEATNSPLHF. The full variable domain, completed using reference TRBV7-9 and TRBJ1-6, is DTGVSQNPRHKITKRGQNVTFRCDPISEHNRLYWYRQTLGQGPEFLTYFQNEAQLEKSRLLSDRFSAERPKGSFSTLEIQRTEQGDSAMYLCASSGEATNSPLHFGNGTRLTVT.

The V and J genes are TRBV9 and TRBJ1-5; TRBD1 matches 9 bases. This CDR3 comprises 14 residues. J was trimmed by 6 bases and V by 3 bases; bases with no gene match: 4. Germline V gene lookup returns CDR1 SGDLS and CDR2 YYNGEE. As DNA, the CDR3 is TGTGCCAGCAGCGGTGGGACAGGGAGTCAGCCCCAGCATTTT. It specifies CASSGGTGSQPQHF.

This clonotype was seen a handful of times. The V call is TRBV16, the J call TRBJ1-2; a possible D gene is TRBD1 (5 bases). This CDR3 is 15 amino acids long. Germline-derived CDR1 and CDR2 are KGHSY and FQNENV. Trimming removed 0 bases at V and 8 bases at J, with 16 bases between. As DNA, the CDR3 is TGTGCCAGCAGCCAATCGTCAGGGTCTCCCTACGGCTACACCTTC. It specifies CASSQSSGSPYGYTF.

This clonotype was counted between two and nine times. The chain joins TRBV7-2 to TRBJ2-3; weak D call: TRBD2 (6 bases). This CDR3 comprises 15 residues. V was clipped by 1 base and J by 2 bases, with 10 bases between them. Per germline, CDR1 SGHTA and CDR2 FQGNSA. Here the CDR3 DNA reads TGTGCCAGCAGCTTAGGGCGGGGAGCCACAGATACGCAGTATTTT. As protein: CASSLGRGATDTQYF.

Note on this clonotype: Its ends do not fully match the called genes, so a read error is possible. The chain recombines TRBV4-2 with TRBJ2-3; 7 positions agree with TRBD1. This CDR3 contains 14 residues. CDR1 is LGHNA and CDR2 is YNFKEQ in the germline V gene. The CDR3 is CASRRDVGTETQYF. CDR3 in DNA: TGTGCCAGCAGAAGGGACGTGGGGACAGAGACGCAGTATTTT.

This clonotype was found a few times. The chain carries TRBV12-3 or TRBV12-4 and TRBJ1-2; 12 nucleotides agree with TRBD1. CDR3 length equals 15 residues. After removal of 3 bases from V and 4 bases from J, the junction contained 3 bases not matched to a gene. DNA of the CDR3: TGTGCCAGCAGTTTTCCGGGACAGGGGGCCTATGGCTACACCTTC. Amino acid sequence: CASSFPGQGAYGYTF.

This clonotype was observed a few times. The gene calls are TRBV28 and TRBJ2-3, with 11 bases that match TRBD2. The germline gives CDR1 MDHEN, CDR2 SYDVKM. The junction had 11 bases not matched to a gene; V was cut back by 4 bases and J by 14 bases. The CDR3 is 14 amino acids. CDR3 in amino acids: CASSSPVTSGSLYF. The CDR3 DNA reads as TGTGCCAGCAGTTCCCCAGTCACTAGCGGGAGTCTGTATTTT.

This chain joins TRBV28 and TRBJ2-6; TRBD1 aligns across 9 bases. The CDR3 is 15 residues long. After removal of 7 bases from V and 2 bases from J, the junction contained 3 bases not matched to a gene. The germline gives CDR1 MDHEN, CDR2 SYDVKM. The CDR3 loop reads CASTRDRAGANVLTF. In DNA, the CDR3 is TGTGCCAGCACCCGGGACAGGGCTGGGGCCAACGTCCTGACTTTC.

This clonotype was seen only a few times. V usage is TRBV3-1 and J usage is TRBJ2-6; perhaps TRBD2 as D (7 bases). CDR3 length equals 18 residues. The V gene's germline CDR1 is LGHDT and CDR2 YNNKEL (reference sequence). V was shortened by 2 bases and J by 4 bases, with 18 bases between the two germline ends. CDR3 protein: CASSQLRGGSRGANVLTF. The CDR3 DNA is TGTGCCAGCAGCCAACTAAGGGGGGGCTCGCGAGGGGCCAACGTCCTGACTTTC. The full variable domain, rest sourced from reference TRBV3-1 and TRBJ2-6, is DTAVSQTPKYLVTQMGNDKSIKCEQNLGHDTMYWYKQDSKKFLKIMFSYNNKELIINETVPNRFSPKSPDKAHLNLHINSLELGDSAVYFCASSQLRGGSRGANVLTFGAGSRLTVL.